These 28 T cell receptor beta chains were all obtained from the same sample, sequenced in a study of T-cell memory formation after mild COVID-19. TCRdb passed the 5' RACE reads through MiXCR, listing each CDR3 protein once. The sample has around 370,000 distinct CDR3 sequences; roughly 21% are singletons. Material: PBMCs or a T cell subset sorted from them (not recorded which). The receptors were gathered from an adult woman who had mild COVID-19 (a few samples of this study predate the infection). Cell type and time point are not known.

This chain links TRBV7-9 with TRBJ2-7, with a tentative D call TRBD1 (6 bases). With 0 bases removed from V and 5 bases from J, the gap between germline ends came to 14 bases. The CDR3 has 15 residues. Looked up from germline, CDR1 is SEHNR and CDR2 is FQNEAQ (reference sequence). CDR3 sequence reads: CASSLALWGHHEQYF. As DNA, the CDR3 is TGTGCCAGCAGCTTAGCGCTGTGGGGGCACCACGAGCAGTACTTC.

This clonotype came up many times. The CDR3 DNA reads TGTGCCAGCAGCCCGAGGACTAGCGGGTACAATGAGCAGTTCTTC. It codes for CASSPRTSGYNEQFF. The rearrangement joins TRBV7-2 to TRBJ2-1; TRBD2 aligns across 11 bases. CDR1 is SGHTA and CDR2 is FQGNSA in the germline V gene. Trimming cost V 5 bases and J 4 bases; bases outside gene matches: 4. CDR3 length equals 15 residues.

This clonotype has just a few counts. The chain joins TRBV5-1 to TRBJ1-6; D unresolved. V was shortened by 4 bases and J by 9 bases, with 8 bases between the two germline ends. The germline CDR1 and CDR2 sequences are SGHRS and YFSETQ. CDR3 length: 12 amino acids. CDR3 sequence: CASSQESSPLHF. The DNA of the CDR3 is TGCGCCAGCAGCCAGGAGTCTTCACCCCTCCACTTT.

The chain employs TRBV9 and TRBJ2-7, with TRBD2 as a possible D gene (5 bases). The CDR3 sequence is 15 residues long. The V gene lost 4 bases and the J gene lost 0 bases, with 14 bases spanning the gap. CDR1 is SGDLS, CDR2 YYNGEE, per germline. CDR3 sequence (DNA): TGTGCCAGCAGCCCCTCCGGGATAGGCTCCTACGAGCAGTACTTC. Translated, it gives CASSPSGIGSYEQYF.

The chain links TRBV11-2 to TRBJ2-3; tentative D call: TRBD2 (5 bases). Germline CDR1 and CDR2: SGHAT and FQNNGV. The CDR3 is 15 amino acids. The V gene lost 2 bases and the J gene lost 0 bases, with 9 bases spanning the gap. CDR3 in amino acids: CASSLFSGSTDTQYF. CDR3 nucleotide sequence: TGTGCCAGCAGCTTATTCAGCGGTAGCACAGATACGCAGTATTTT.

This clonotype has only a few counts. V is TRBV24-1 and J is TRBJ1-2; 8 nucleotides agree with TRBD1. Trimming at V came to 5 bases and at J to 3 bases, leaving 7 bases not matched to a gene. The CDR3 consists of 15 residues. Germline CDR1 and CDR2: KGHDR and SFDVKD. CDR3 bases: TGTGCCACCAGTGCCTCAGGGGGCGACGACTATGGCTACACCTTC. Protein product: CATSASGGDDYGYTF.

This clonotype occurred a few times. The CDR3 nucleotides read TGCGCCAGCAGCTCTTACATGGGGACCGGGGAGCTGTTTTTT. Residues: CASSSYMGTGELFF. The V and J genes are TRBV4-3 and TRBJ2-2, with D hard to call. This CDR3 has 14 amino acids. CDR1 is LGHNA and CDR2 is YSLEER in the germline V gene. V lost 5 bases to trimming and J lost 5 bases, with 12 bases between them.

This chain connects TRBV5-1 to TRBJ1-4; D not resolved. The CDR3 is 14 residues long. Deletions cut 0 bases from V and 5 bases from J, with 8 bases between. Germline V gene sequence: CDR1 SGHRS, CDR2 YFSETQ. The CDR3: CASSLEGTNEKLFF. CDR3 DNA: TGCGCCAGCAGCTTGGAAGGTACGAATGAAAAACTGTTTTTT.

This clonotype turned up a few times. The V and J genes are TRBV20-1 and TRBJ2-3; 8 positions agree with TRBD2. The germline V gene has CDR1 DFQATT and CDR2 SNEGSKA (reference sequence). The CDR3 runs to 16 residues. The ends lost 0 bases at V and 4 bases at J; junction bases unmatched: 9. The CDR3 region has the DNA TGCAGTGCTAGAGATCCGAAAGCGGGAGTAGCAGATACGCAGTATTTT. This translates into CSARDPKAGVADTQYF.

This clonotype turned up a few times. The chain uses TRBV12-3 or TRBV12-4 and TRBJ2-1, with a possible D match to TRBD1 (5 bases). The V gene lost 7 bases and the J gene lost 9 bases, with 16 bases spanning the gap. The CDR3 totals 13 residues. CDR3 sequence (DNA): TGTGCCAGCAAAAAGGCAGGGTTTGGTGAGCAGTTCTTC. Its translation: CASKKAGFGEQFF.

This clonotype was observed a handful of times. The CDR3 region is CASSFDWKDPLHF. For the CDR3, the DNA is TGTGCCAGCAGCTTCGATTGGAAGGATCCCCTCCACTTT. This chain joins TRBV7-3 and TRBJ1-6; D gene uncertain. V dropped 3 bases and J dropped 13 bases, with 13 bases sitting between them. The CDR3 length is 13 residues. Germline CDR1 and CDR2: SGHTA and FQGTGA.

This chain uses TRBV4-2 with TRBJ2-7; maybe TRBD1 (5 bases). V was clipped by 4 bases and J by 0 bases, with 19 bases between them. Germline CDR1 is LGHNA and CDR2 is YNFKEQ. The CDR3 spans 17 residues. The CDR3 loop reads CASSPIRDSVTSYEQYF. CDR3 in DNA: TGTGCCAGCAGCCCTATTAGAGACAGCGTAACCTCCTACGAGCAGTACTTC.

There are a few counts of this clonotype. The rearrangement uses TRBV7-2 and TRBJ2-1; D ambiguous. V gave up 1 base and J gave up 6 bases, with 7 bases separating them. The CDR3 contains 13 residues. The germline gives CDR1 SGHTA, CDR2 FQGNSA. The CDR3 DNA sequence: TGTGCCAGCAGCTTAGTAATGTCCAATGAGCAGTTCTTC. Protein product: CASSLVMSNEQFF.

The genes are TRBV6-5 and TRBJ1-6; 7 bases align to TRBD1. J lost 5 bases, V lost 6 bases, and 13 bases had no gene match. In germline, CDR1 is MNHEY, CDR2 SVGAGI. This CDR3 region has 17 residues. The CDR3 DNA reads TGTGCCAGCAGCGTAACAGGGGCGACCGGCGATAATTCACCCCTCCACTTT. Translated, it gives CASSVTGATGDNSPLHF.

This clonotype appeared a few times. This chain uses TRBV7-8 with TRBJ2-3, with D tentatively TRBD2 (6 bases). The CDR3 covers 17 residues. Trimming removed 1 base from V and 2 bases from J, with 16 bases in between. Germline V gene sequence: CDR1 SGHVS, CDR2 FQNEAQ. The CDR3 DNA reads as TGTGCCAGCAGCTTAGTTTTCGGGGGACTCCTCACAGATACGCAGTATTTT. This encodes CASSLVFGGLLTDTQYF.

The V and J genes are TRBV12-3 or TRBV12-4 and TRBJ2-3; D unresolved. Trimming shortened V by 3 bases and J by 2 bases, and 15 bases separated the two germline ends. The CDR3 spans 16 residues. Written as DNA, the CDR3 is TGTGCCAGCAGTTTCTCTGCCCTTCAAATCACAGATACGCAGTATTTT. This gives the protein CASSFSALQITDTQYF.

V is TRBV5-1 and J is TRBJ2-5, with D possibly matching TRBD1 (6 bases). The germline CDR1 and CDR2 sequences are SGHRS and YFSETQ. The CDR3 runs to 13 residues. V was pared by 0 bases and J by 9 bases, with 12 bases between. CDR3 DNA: TGCGCCAGCAGCTTGGAAATAGCAGGGGCCCAGTACTTC. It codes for CASSLEIAGAQYF.

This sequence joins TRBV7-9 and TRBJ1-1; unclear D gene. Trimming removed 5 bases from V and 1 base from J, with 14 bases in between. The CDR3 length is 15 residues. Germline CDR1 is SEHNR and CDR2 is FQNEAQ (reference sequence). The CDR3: CASSRKTTPNTEAFF. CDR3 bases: TGTGCCAGCAGCCGAAAAACGACACCGAACACTGAAGCTTTCTTT.

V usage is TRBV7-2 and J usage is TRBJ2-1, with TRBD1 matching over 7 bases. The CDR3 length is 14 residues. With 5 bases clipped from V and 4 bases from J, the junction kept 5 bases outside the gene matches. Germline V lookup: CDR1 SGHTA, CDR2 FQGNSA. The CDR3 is CASSEGQPYNEQFF. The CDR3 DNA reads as TGTGCCAGCAGCGAGGGACAGCCATACAATGAGCAGTTCTTC.

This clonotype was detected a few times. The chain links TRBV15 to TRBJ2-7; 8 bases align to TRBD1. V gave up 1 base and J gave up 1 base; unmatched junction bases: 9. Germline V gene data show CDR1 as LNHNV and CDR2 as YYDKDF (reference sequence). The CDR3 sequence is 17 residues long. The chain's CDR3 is CATSRVRTGQGSYEQYF. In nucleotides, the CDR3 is TGTGCCACCAGCAGAGTTCGGACAGGGCAGGGGTCCTACGAGCAGTACTTC.

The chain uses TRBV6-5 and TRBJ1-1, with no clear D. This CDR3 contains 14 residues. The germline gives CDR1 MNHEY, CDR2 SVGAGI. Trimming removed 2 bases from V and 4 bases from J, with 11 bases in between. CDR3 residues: CASSYPGPGTEAFF. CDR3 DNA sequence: TGTGCCAGCAGTTACCCCGGCCCAGGCACTGAAGCTTTCTTT.

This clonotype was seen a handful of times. CDR3 DNA sequence: TGTGCCAGCACACCTAGTCCCACAGATACGCAGTATTTT. It codes for CASTPSPTDTQYF. The chain combines TRBV9 with TRBJ2-3; no clear D gene. The V and J ends lost 6 bases and 2 bases respectively, with 10 bases between them. CDR3 length equals 13 residues. Germline loops: CDR1 SGDLS, CDR2 YYNGEE.

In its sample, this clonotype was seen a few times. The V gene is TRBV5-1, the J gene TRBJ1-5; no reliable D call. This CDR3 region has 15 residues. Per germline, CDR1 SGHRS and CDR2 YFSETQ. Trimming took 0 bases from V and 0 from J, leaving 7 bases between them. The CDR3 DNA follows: TGCGCCAGCAGCTTGGATGACGGTAGCAATCAGCCCCAGCATTTT. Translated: CASSLDDGSNQPQHF.

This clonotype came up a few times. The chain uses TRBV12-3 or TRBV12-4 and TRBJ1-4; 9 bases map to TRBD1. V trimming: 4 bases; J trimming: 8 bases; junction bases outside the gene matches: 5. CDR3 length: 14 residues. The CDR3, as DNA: TGTGCCAGCAGTTACGGGACAGGGAAAGAAAAACTGTTTTTT. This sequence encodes CASSYGTGKEKLFF.

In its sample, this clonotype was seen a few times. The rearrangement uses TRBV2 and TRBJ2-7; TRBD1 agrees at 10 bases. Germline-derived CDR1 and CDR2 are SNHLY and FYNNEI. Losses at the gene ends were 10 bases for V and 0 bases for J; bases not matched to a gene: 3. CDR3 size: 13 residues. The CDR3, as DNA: TGTGCCACCGGACAGGGGGTCTCCTACGAGCAGTACTTC. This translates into CATGQGVSYEQYF.

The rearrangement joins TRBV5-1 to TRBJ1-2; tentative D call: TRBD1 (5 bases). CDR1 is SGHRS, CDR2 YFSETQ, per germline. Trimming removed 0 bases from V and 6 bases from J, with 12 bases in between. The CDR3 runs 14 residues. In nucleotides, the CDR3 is TGCGCCAGCAGCTTGGAGGGCAGGGAGGATGGCTACACCTTC. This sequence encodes CASSLEGREDGYTF.

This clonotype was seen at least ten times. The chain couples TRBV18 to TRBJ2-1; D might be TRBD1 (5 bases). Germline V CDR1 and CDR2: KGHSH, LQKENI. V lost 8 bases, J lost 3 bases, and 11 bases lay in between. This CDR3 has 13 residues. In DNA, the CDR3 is TGTGCCAGCAGCCCCCAGGGCTACAATGAGCAGTTCTTC. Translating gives CASSPQGYNEQFF.

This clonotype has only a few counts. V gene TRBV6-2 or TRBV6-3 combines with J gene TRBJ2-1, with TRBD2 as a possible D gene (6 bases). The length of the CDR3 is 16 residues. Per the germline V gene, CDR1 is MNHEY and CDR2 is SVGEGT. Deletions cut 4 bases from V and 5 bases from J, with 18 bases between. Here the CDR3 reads CASSFLVPGAHNEQFF. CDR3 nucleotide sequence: TGTGCCAGCAGTTTTCTTGTACCGGGAGCCCACAATGAGCAGTTCTTC.